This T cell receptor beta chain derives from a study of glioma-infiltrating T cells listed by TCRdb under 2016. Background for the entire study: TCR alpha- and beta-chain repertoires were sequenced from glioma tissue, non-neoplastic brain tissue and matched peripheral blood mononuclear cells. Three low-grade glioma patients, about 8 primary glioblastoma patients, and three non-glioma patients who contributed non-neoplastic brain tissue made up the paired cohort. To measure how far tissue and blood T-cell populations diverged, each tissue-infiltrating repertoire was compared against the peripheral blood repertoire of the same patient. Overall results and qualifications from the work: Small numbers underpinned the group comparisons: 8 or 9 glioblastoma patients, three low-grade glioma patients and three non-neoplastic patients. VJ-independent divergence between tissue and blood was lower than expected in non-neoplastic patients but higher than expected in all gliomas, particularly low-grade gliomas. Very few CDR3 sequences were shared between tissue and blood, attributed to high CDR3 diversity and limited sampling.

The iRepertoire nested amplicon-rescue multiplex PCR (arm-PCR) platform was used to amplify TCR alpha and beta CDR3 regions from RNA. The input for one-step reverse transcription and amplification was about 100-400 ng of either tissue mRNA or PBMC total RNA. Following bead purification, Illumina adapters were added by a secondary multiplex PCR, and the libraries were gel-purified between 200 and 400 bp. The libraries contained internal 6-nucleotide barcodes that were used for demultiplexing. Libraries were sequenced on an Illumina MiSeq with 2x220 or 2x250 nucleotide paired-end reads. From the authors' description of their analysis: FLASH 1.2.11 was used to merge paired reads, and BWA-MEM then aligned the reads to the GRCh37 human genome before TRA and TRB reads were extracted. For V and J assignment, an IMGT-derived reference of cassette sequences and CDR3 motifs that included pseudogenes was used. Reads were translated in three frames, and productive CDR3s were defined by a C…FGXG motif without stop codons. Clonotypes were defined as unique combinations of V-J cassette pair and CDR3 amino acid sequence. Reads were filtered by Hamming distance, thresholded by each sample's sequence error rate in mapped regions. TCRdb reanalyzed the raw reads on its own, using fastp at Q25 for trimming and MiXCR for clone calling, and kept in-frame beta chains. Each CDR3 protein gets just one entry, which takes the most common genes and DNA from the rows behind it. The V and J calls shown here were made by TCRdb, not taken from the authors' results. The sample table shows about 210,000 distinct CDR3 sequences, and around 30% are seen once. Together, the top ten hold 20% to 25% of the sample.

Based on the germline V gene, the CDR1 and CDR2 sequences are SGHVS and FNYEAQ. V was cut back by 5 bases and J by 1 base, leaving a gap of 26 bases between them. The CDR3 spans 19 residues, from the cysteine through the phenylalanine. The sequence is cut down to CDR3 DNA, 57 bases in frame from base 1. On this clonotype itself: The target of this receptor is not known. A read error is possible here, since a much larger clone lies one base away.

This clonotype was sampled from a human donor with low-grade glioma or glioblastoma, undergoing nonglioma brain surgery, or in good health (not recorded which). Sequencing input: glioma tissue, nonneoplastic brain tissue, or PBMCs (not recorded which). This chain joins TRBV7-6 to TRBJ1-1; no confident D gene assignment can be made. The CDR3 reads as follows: CASSHTTGLPCKRNTEAFF. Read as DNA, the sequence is TGTGCCAGCAGCCATACCACTGGACTGCCGTGTAAACGGAACACTGAAGCTTTCTTT.